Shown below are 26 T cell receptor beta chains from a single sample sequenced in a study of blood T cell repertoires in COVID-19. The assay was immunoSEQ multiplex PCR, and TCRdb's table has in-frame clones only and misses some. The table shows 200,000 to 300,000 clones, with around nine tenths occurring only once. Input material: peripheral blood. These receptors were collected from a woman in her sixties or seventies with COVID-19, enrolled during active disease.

CDR3 residues: CASSARDRVGTGELFF. CDR3 bases: TGTGCCAGCAGCGCCCGGGACAGGGTTGGCACCGGGGAGCTGTTTTTT. The V call is TRBV9, the J call TRBJ2-2; 9 nucleotides agree with TRBD1. V trimming: 3 bases; J trimming: 4 bases; junction bases outside the gene matches: 7. This CDR3 is 16 amino acids long. In germline, CDR1 is SGDLS, CDR2 YYNGEE.

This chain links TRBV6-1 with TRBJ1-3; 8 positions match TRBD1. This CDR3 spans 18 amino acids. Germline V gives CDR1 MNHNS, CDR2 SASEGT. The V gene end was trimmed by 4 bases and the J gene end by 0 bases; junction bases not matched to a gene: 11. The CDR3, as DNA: TGTGCCAGCAGTGCACTACAATCGACAGGGGTCTCTGGAAACACCATATATTTT. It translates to CASSALQSTGVSGNTIYF.

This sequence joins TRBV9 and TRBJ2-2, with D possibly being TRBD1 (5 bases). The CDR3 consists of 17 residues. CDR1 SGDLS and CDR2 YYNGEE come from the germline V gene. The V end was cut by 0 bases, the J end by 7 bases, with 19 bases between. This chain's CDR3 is CASSVDPWGNLGGELFF. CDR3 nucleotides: TGTGCCAGCAGCGTAGATCCGTGGGGCAACTTAGGCGGGGAGCTGTTTTTT.

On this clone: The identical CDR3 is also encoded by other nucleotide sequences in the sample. This CDR3 is CASSPALANTGELFF. The CDR3 nucleotides are TGTGCCAGCAGCCCCGCTCTAGCAAACACCGGGGAGCTGTTTTTT. The rearrangement uses TRBV5-4 and TRBJ2-2; a weak D match, TRBD2 (5 bases). The germline V gene encodes CDR1 SGHNT and CDR2 YYREEE (reference sequence). This CDR3 region has 15 residues. V shed 4 bases and J shed 2 bases, with 12 bases lying between them.

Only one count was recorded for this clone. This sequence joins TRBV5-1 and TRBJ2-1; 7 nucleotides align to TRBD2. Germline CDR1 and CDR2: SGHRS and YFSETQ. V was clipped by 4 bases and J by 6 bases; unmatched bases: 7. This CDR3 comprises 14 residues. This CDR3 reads CASSDPGRGNEQFF. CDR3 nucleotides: TGCGCCAGCAGCGATCCGGGGAGGGGCAATGAGCAGTTCTTC.

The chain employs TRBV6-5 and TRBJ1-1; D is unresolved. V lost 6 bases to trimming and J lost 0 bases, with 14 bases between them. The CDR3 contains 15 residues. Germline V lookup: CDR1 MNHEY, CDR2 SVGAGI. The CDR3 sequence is CASSGPGFMNTEAFF. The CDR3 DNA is TGTGCCAGCAGCGGACCGGGATTCATGAACACTGAAGCTTTCTTT.

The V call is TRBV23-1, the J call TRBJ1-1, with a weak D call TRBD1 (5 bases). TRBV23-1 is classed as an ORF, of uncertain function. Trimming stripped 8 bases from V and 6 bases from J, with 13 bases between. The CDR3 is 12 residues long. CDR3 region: CASSPGVAEAFF. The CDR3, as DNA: TGCGCCAGCTCCCCGGGGGTTGCTGAAGCTTTCTTT.

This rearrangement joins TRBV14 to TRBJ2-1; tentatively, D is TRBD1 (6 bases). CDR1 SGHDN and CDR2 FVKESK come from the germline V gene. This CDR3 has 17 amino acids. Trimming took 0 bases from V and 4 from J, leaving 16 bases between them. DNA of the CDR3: TGTGCCAGCAGCCAAGATTATTTGGGGGCACAATACAATGAGCAGTTCTTC. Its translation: CASSQDYLGAQYNEQFF.

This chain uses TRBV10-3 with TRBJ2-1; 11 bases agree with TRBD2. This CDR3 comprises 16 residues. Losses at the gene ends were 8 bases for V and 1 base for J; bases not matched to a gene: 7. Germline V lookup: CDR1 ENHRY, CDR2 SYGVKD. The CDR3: CAIGTSGSGSYNEQFF. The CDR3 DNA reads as TGTGCCATCGGAACTAGCGGGAGTGGTTCCTACAATGAGCAGTTCTTC.

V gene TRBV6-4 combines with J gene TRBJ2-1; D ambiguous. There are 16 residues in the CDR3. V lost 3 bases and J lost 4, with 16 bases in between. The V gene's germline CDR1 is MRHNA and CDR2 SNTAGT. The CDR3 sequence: CASSDNAATGYNEQFF. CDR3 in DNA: TGTGCCAGCAGTGATAACGCCGCGACTGGATACAATGAGCAGTTCTTC.

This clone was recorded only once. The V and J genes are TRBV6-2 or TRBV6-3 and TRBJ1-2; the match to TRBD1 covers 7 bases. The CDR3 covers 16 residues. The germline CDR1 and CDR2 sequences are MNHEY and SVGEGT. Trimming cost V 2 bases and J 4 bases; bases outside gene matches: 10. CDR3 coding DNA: TGTGCCAGCAGTTACAAAGGAGACAGGGTGGCCTATGGCTACACCTTC. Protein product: CASSYKGDRVAYGYTF.

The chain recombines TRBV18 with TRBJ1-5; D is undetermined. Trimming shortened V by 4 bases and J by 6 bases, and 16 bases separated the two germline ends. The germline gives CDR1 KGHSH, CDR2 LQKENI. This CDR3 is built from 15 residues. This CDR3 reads CASSLTGGETQPQHF. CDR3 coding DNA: TGTGCCAGCTCACTTACTGGCGGGGAAACTCAGCCCCAGCATTTT.

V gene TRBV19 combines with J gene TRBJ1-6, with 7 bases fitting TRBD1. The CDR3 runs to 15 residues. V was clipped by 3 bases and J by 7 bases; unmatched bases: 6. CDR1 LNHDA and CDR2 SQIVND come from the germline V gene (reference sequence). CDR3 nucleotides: TGTGCCAGTAGTATTTTGGGGGACAGAAATTCACCCCTCCACTTT. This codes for CASSILGDRNSPLHF.

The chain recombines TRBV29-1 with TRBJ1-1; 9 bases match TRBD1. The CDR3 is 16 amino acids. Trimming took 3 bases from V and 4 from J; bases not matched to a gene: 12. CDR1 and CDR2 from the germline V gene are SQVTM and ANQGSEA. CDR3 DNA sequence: TGCAGCGTTGAGGAAACAGGGGGCAACTATCCCACTGAAGCTTTCTTT. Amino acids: CSVEETGGNYPTEAFF.

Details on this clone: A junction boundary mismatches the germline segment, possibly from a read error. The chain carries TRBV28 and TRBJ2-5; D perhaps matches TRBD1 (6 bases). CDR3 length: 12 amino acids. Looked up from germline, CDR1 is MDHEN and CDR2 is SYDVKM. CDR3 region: CAISTGRETQYF. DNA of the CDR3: TGTGCCATCAGTACAGGGAGAGAGACCCAGTACTTC.

The CDR3 loop is CASSSGGSGETQYF. The CDR3 nucleotides are TGCGCCAGCAGCTCCGGGGGGTCAGGGGAGACCCAGTACTTC. The V and J genes are TRBV5-1 and TRBJ2-5; 7 bases map to TRBD2. The V gene end was trimmed by 3 bases and the J gene end by 5 bases; junction bases not matched to a gene: 7. CDR3 length: 14 residues. In germline, CDR1 is SGHRS, CDR2 YFSETQ.

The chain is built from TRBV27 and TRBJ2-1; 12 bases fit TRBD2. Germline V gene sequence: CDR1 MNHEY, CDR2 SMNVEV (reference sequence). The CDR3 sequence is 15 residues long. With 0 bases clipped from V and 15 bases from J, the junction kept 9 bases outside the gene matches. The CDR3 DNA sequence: TGTGCCAGCAGTTTATCCCTAGCGGGAGGGCCTAGTCCGTTCTTC. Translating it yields CASSLSLAGGPSPFF.

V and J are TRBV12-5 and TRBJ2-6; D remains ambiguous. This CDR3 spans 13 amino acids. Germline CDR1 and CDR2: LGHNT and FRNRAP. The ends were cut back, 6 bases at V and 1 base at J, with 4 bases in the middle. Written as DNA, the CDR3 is TGTGCTAGTGGCCTGTCTGGGGCCAACGTCCTGACTTTC. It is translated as CASGLSGANVLTF. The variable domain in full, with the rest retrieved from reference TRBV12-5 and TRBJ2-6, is DARVTQTPRHKVTEMGQEVTMRCQPILGHNTVFWYRQTMMQGLELLAYFRNRAPLDDSGMPKDRFSAEMPDATLATLKIQPSEPRDSAVYFCASGLSGANVLTFGAGSRLTVL.

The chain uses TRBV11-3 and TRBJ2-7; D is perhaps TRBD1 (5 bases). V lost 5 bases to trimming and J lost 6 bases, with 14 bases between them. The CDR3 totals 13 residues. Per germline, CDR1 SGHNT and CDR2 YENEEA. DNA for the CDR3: TGTGCCAGCAGCCTCCAGGGTCAGGCCGAGCAGTACTTC. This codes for CASSLQGQAEQYF.

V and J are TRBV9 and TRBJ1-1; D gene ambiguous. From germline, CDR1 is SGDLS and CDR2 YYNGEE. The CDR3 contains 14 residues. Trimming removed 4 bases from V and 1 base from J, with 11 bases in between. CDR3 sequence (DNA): TGTGCCAGCAGCCCATCAGCAGGGAACACTGAAGCTTTCTTT. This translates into CASSPSAGNTEAFF.

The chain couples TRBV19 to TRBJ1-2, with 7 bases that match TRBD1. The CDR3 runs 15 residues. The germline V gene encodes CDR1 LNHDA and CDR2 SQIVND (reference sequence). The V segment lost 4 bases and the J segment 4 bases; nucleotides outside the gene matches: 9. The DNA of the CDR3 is TGTGCCAGTAGTACCAGACAGGGAATCTCCTATGGCTACACCTTC. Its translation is CASSTRQGISYGYTF.

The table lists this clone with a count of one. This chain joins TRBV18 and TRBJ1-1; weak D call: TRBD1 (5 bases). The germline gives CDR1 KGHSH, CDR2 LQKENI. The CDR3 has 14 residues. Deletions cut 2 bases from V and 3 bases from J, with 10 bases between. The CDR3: CASSPRTGDTEAFF. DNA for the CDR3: TGTGCCAGCTCACCAAGGACGGGGGACACTGAAGCTTTCTTT.

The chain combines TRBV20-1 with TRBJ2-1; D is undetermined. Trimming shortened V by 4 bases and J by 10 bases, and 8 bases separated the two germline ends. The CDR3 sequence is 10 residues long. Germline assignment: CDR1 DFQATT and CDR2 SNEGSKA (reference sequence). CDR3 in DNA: TGCAGTGCTACCAGGAACGAGCAGTTCTTC. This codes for CSATRNEQFF.

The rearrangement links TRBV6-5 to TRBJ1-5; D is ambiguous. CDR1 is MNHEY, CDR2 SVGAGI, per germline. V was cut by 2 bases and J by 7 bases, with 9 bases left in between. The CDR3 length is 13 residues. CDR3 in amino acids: CASSYTNTQPQHF. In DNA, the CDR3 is TGTGCCAGCAGTTACACAAATACGCAGCCCCAGCATTTT.

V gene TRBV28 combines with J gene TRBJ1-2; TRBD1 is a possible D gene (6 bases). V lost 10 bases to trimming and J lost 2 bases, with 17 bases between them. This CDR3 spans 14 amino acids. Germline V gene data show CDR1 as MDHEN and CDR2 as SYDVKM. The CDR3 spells CATLTGTLNYGYTF. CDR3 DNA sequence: TGTGCCACCCTAACCGGGACACTCAACTATGGCTACACCTTC.

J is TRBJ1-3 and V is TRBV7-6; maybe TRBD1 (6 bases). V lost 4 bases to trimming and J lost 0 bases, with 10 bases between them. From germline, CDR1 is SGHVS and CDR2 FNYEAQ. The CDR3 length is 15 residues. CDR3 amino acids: CASSSGHFSGNTIYF. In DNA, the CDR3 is TGTGCCAGCAGCTCGGGACACTTCTCTGGAAACACCATATATTTT.